Listed below are T cell receptor beta chains from one sample, sequenced in a study of T cell changes during pregnancy in multiple sclerosis. The method was immunoSEQ multiplex PCR; TCRdb's version includes in-frame clones alone and lacks a portion of them. This table has some 50,000 clones, 90% to 95% appearing once. Sequences were derived from peripheral blood, sampled after pregnancy. The source of these receptors is a female donor with multiple sclerosis, enrolled in a pregnancy study. Both conserved end residues are part of each CDR3. The D gene is left open where the match is weak. Expanded clones are given a class, and other clones once, few, many or no size at all.

V gene: TRBV9; D gene: TRBD2; clone size: .; J gene: TRBJ2-3; CDR3 DNA: TGTGCCAGCAGCCGTAGCGGGGGGAACACAGATACGCAGTATTTT; CDR3 protein: CASSRSGGNTDTQYF
V gene: TRBV7-9; D gene: .; clone size: .; J gene: TRBJ1-2; CDR3 DNA: TGTGCCAGCAGCTTCCGGGACTTCTTGGGCTACACCTTC; CDR3 protein: CASSFRDFLGYTF
V gene: TRBV7-9; D gene: .; clone size: .; J gene: TRBJ1-4; CDR3 DNA: TGTGCCAGCAGCCTCGACGGCGGGCTAGGAAATGAAAAACTGTTTTTT; CDR3 protein: CASSLDGGLGNEKLFF
V gene: TRBV21-1; D gene: .; clone size: .; J gene: TRBJ1-1; CDR3 DNA: TGTGCCAGCAGCCAGGGTGGCGTCAAGGAAGCTTTCTTT; CDR3 protein: CASSQGGVKEAFF
V gene: TRBV7-9; D gene: TRBD1; clone size: .; J gene: TRBJ1-2; CDR3 DNA: TGTGCCAGCAGCTTGGGGACAGGGAATGGCTACACCTTC; CDR3 protein: CASSLGTGNGYTF
V gene: TRBV5-1; D gene: TRBD1; clone size: .; J gene: TRBJ1-4; CDR3 DNA: TGCGCCAGCAGCTTGACAGGGGAGGACGAAAAACTGTTTTTT; CDR3 protein: CASSLTGEDEKLFF
V gene: TRBV5-6; D gene: .; clone size: .; J gene: TRBJ2-5; CDR3 DNA: TGTGCCAGCAGCTTGGGACAGATACAAGAGACCCAGTACTTC; CDR3 protein: CASSLGQIQETQYF
V gene: TRBV7-8; D gene: TRBD2; clone size: .; J gene: TRBJ2-7; CDR3 DNA: TGTGCCAGCAGCTTAGGAGTGACTAGCGGGGCGAGCTCCTACGAGCAGTACTTC; CDR3 protein: CASSLGVTSGASSYEQYF
V gene: TRBV4-3; D gene: .; clone size: .; J gene: TRBJ2-5; CDR3 DNA: TGCGCCAGCAGCCAAGGTGGGGGACACCCCCAAGAGACCCAGTACTTC; CDR3 protein: CASSQGGGHPQETQYF
V gene: TRBV2; D gene: TRBD1; clone size: .; J gene: TRBJ2-1; CDR3 DNA: TGTGCCAGCCGCCGACAGGGGAGTTGGGGTGTGATGGGAAATGAGCAGTTCTTC; CDR3 protein: CASRRQGSWGVMGNEQFF
V gene: TRBV9; D gene: .; clone size: once; J gene: TRBJ2-5; CDR3 DNA: TGTGCCAGCAGCGTAGGCCAGGGACAAGAGACCCAGTACTTC; CDR3 protein: CASSVGQGQETQYF
V gene: TRBV21-1; D gene: .; clone size: .; J gene: TRBJ2-1; CDR3 DNA: TGTGCCAGCAACAACCCGCAGGGGGAATACAATGAGCAGTTCTTC; CDR3 protein: CASNNPQGEYNEQFF
V gene: TRBV10-3; D gene: TRBD2; clone size: .; J gene: TRBJ2-1; CDR3 DNA: TGTGCCATCCTAAAGACTAGCGGGCACAATGAGCAGTTCTTC; CDR3 protein: CAILKTSGHNEQFF
V gene: TRBV5-4; D gene: TRBD2; clone size: .; J gene: TRBJ2-1; CDR3 DNA: TGTGCCAGCAGCCGTGAATCGGGGGGAATTTACAATGAGCAGTTCTTC; CDR3 protein: CASSRESGGIYNEQFF
V gene: TRBV7-9; D gene: TRBD1; clone size: .; J gene: TRBJ2-1; CDR3 DNA: TGTGCCAGCAGCTTAGCGGCCGGGACAGGGTCTAATGAGCAGTTCTTC; CDR3 protein: CASSLAAGTGSNEQFF
V gene: TRBV11-2; D gene: TRBD1; clone size: .; J gene: TRBJ2-7; CDR3 DNA: TGTGCCAGCAGCTTAGAAGGGACAGGGCGCGTGGTCTCCTACGAGCAGTACTTC; CDR3 protein: CASSLEGTGRVVSYEQYF
V gene: TRBV7-2; D gene: .; clone size: .; J gene: TRBJ2-3; CDR3 DNA: TGTGCCACCAGTACCAGGGGATTTACAGATACGCAGTATTTT; CDR3 protein: CATSTRGFTDTQYF
V gene: TRBV9; D gene: .; clone size: .; J gene: TRBJ1-2; CDR3 DNA: TGTGCCAGCAGCGTAGCTAGCTTGCCGAATTTCTATGGCTACACCTTC; CDR3 protein: CASSVASLPNFYGYTF
V gene: TRBV7-2; D gene: TRBD1; clone size: .; J gene: TRBJ1-2; CDR3 DNA: TGTGCCAGCAGCCCTAGCGGGACAGGGGAGGCCTATGGCTACACCTTC; CDR3 protein: CASSPSGTGEAYGYTF
V gene: TRBV30; D gene: .; clone size: .; J gene: TRBJ2-2; CDR3 DNA: TGTGCCTGGAGGGAGGCCGGGGAGCTGTTTTTT; CDR3 protein: CAWREAGELFF
V gene: TRBV6-5; D gene: TRBD2; clone size: .; J gene: TRBJ2-7; CDR3 DNA: TGTGCCAGCAGTTACGGTAGCGGGACTCCATCCTACGAGCAGTACTTC; CDR3 protein: CASSYGSGTPSYEQYF
V gene: TRBV28; D gene: TRBD1; clone size: .; J gene: TRBJ1-6; CDR3 DNA: TGTGCCAGCAGTCTCGACGGACAGGGTGATTCACCCCTCCACTTT; CDR3 protein: CASSLDGQGDSPLHF
V gene: TRBV9; D gene: TRBD1; clone size: .; J gene: TRBJ1-2; CDR3 DNA: TGTGCCAGCAGCATCGTAGACAGGGGACCTCCTAACTATGGCTACACCTTC; CDR3 protein: CASSIVDRGPPNYGYTF
V gene: TRBV13; D gene: .; clone size: .; J gene: TRBJ2-1; CDR3 DNA: TGTGCCAGCAGCCTAGGGACAAATGAGCAGTTCTTC; CDR3 protein: CASSLGTNEQFF
V gene: TRBV7-5; D gene: .; clone size: once; J gene: TRBJ1-1; CDR3 DNA: TGTGTCAGAAGCTCCGGCGACAGGGCGCGTGAAGCTTTCTTT; CDR3 protein: CVRSSGDRAREAFF
V gene: TRBV2; D gene: TRBD1; clone size: .; J gene: TRBJ2-1; CDR3 DNA: TGTGCCAGCCTGACAGGGGGCGCGGGGAATGAGCAGTTCTTC; CDR3 protein: CASLTGGAGNEQFF
V gene: TRBV5-1; D gene: TRBD1; clone size: .; J gene: TRBJ2-7; CDR3 DNA: TGCGCCAGCAGCAACGGGGACAGGTGGGACGAGCAGTACTTC; CDR3 protein: CASSNGDRWDEQYF
V gene: TRBV5-4; D gene: TRBD2; clone size: .; J gene: TRBJ2-5; CDR3 DNA: TGTGCCAGCAGCCGGGGAGGGGAAGAGACCCAGTACTTC; CDR3 protein: CASSRGGEETQYF
V gene: TRBV25-1; D gene: .; clone size: .; J gene: TRBJ1-6; CDR3 DNA: TGTGCCAGCAGTGAATTTGGGACATCAAACTCCTATAATTCACCCCTCCACTTT; CDR3 protein: CASSEFGTSNSYNSPLHF
V gene: TRBV28; D gene: .; clone size: .; J gene: TRBJ2-1; CDR3 DNA: TGTGCCAGCGGGTGGGCGGCGGGCAATGAGCAGTTCTTC; CDR3 protein: CASGWAAGNEQFF
V gene: TRBV5-4; D gene: .; clone size: .; J gene: TRBJ1-6; CDR3 DNA: TGTGCCAGCACTCCCGGTATGGGGCAGAGCTCCTATAATTCACCCCTCCACTTT; CDR3 protein: CASTPGMGQSSYNSPLHF
V gene: TRBV7-2; D gene: .; clone size: .; J gene: TRBJ2-3; CDR3 DNA: TGTGCCAGCAGCTTAGAAGGAGGGTTGGGAGATACGCAGTATTTT; CDR3 protein: CASSLEGGLGDTQYF
V gene: TRBV9; D gene: TRBD1; clone size: few; J gene: TRBJ2-7; CDR3 DNA: TGTGCCAGCAGCCCACGGGACAGACTTACCTTCTCCTACGAGCAGTACTTC; CDR3 protein: CASSPRDRLTFSYEQYF
V gene: TRBV19; D gene: .; clone size: .; J gene: TRBJ1-6; CDR3 DNA: TGTGCCAGCGCCCATCAACAGGGCTACTATAATTCACCCCTCCACTTT; CDR3 protein: CASAHQQGYYNSPLHF
V gene: TRBV6-1; D gene: TRBD1; clone size: .; J gene: TRBJ1-6; CDR3 DNA: TGTGCCAGCGGGGACAGGTGGAATTCACCCCTCCACTTT; CDR3 protein: CASGDRWNSPLHF
V gene: TRBV6-5; D gene: TRBD1; clone size: .; J gene: TRBJ1-1; CDR3 DNA: TGTGCCAGCAGTTACACCGGGACAGTGAACACTGAAGCTTTCTTT; CDR3 protein: CASSYTGTVNTEAFF
V gene: TRBV4-2; D gene: TRBD2; clone size: .; J gene: TRBJ2-1; CDR3 DNA: TGTGCCAGCAGCCAGGCGGGAGCGGCTGAGCAGTTCTTC; CDR3 protein: CASSQAGAAEQFF
V gene: TRBV7-7; D gene: TRBD2; clone size: .; J gene: TRBJ2-7; CDR3 DNA: TGTGCTAGCAGCCCCCGGTCGGGGGGTTCCTACGAGCAGTACTTC; CDR3 protein: CASSPRSGGSYEQYF
V gene: TRBV5-6; D gene: .; clone size: .; J gene: TRBJ2-1; CDR3 DNA: TGTGCCAGCAGCCACGGGACAAACAATGAGCAGTTCTTC; CDR3 protein: CASSHGTNNEQFF
V gene: TRBV7-2; D gene: TRBD2; clone size: .; J gene: TRBJ2-3; CDR3 DNA: TGTGCCAGCAGCCCCGGGACTAGCGGGGGGCCTACCACAGATACGCAGTATTTT; CDR3 protein: CASSPGTSGGPTTDTQYF